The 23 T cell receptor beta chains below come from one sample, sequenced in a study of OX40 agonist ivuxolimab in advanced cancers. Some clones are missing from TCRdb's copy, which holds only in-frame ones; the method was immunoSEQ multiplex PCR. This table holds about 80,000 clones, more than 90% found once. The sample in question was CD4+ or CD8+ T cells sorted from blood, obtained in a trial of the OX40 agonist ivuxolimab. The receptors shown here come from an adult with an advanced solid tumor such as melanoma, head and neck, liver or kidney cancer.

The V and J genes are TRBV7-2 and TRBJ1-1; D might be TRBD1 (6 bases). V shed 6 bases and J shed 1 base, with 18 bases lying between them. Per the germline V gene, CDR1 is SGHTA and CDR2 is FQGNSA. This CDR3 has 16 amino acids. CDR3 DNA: TGTGCCAGCAGAACCCCCTCCGGGGGCTCGAACACTGAAGCTTTCTTT. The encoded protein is CASRTPSGGSNTEAFF.

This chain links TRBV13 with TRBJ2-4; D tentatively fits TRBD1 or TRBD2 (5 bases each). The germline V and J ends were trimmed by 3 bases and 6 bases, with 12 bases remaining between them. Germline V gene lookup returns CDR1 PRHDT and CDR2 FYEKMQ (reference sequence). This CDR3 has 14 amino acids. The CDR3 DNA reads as TGTGCCAGCAGCTTGATCGGGACGGGAAACATTCAGTACTTC. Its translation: CASSLIGTGNIQYF.

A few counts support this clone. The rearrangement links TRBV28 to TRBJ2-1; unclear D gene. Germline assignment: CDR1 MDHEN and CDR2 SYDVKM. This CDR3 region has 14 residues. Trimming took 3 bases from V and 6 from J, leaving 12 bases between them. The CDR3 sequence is CASSFSSLPNEQFF. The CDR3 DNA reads TGTGCCAGCAGTTTCTCCTCCCTCCCCAATGAGCAGTTCTTC.

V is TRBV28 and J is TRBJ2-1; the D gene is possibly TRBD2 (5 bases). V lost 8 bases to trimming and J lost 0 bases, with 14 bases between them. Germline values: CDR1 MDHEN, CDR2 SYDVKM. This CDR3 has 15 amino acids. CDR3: CASLGSVSSYNEQFF. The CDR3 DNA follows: TGTGCCAGCCTAGGGAGCGTTAGCTCCTACAATGAGCAGTTCTTC. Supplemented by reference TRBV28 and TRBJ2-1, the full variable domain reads DVKVTQSSRYLVKRTGEKVFLECVQDMDHENMFWYRQDPGLGLRLIYFSYDVKMKEKGDIPEGYSVSREKKERFSLILESASTNQTSMYLCASLGSVSSYNEQFFGPGTRLTVL.

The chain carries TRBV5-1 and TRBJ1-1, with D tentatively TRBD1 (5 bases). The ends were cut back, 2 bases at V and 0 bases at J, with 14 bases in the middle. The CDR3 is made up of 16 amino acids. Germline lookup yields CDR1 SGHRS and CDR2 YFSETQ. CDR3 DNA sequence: TGCGCCAGCAGCTTTGGGGCAGGGAACATGAACACTGAAGCTTTCTTT. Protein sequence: CASSFGAGNMNTEAFF.

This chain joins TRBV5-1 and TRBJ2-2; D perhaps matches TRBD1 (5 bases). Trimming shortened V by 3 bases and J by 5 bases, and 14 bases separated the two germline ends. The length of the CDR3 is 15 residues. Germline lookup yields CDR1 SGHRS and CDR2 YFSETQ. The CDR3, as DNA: TGCGCCAGCAGCTGGGCCGACAGTGGGACCGGGGAGCTGTTTTTT. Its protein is CASSWADSGTGELFF.

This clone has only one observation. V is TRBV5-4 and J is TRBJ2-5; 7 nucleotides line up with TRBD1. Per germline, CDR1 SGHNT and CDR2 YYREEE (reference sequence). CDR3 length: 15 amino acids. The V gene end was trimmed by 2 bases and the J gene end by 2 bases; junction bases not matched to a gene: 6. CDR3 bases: TGTGCCAGCAGCTTCCGAACGGGACAGCAAGAGACCCAGTACTTC. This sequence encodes CASSFRTGQQETQYF. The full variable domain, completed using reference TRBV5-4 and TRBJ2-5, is ETGVTQSPTHLIKTRGQQVTLRCSSQSGHNTVSWYQQALGQGPQFIFQYYREEENGRGNFPPRFSGLQFPNYSSELNVNALELDDSALYLCASSFRTGQQETQYFGPGTRLLVL.

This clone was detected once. This chain's CDR3 is CASSKTSGNTGELFF. CDR3 bases: TGTGCCAGCAGCAAGACTAGCGGGAACACCGGGGAGCTGTTTTTT. This sequence joins TRBV21-1 and TRBJ2-2; the tabulated D call, TRBD2, remains unverified against the DNA. TRBV21-1 is marked as a pseudogene. CDR3 length: 15 residues.

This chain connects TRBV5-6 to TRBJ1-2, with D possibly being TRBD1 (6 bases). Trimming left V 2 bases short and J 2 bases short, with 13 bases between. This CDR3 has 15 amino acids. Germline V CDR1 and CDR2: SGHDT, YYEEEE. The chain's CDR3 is CASSLTGTLNYGYTF. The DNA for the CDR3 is TGTGCCAGCAGCTTAACAGGGACTCTAAACTATGGCTACACCTTC.

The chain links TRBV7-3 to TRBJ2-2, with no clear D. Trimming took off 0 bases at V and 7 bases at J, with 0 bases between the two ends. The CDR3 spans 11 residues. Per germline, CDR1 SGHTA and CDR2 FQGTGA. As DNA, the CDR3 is TGTGCCAGCAGCTTAACCGGGGAGCTGTTTTTT. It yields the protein CASSLTGELFF.

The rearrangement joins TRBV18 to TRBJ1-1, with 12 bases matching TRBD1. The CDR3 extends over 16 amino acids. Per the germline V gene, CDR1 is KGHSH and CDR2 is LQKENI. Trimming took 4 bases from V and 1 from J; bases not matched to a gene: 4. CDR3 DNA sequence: TGTGCCAGCTCACTCGGGACAGGGGGCGCGAACACTGAAGCTTTCTTT. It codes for CASSLGTGGANTEAFF.

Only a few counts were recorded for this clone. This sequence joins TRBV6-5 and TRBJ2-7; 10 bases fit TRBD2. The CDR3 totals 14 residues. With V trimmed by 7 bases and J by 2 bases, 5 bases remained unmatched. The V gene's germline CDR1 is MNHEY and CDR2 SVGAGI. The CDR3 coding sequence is TGTGCCAGCACCCCTAGCGGGAGCCCCTACGAGCAGTACTTC. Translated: CASTPSGSPYEQYF.

CDR3 region: CASRRTGQHIEQYF. The CDR3 region has the DNA TGTGCCAGCAGAAGGACGGGACAGCATATCGAGCAGTACTTC. The chain recombines TRBV7-8 with TRBJ2-7, with 7 bases lining up with TRBD1. Germline trimming cut 6 bases from V and 6 bases from J; bases unmatched to any gene: 11. The CDR3 is 14 residues long. The germline V gene encodes CDR1 SGHVS and CDR2 FQNEAQ.

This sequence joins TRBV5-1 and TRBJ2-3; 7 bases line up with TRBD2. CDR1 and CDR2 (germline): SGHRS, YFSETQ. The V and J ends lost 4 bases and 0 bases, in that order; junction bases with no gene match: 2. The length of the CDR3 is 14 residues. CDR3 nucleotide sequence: TGCGCCAGCAGCGCCGGGAGGAGCACAGATACGCAGTATTTT. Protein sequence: CASSAGRSTDTQYF.

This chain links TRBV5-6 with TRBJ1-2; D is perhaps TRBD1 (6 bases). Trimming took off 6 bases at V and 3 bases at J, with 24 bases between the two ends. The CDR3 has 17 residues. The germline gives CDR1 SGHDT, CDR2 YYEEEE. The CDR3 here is CASILLGARFMDYGYTF. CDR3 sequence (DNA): TGTGCCAGCATCCTGCTGGGGGCCAGGTTCATGGACTATGGCTACACCTTC.

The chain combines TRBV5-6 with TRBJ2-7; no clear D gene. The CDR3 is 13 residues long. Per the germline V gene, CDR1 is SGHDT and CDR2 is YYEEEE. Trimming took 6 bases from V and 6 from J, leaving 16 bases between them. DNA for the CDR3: TGTGCCAGCATACTTGGGCCGGCCGGCGAGCAGTACTTC. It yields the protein CASILGPAGEQYF. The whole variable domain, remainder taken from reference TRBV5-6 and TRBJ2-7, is DAGVTQSPTHLIKTRGQQVTLRCSPKSGHDTVSWYQQALGQGPQFIFQYYEEEERQRGNFPDRFSGHQFPNYSSELNVNALLLGDSALYLCASILGPAGEQYFGPGTRLTVT.

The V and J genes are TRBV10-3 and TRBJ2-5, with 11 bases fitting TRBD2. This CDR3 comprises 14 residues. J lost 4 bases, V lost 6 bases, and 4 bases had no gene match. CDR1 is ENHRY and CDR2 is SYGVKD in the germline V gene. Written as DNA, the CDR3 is TGTGCCATCAGAGCCGGGACTAGCGGAGAGACCCAGTACTTC. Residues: CAIRAGTSGETQYF.

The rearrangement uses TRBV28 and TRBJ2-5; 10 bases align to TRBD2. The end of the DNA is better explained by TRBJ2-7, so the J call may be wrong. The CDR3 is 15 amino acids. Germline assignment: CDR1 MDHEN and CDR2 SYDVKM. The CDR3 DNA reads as TGTGCCAGCAGTTCGATCACTAGCGGGAATTACGAGCAGTACTTC. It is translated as CASSSITSGNYEQYF.

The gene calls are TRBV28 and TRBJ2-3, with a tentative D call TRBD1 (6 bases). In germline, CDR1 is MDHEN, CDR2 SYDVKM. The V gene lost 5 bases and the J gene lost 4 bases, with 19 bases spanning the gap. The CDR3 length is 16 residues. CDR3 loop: CASSLRQEEYSDTQYF. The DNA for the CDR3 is TGTGCCAGCAGTCTTCGACAGGAGGAATATTCAGATACGCAGTATTTT.

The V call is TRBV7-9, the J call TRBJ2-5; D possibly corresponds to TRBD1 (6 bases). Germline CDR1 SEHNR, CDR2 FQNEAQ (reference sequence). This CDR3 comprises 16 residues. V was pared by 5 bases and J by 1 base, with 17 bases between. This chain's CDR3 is CASSPARTDLQETQYF. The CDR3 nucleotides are TGTGCCAGCAGCCCTGCCCGGACAGATCTCCAAGAGACCCAGTACTTC.

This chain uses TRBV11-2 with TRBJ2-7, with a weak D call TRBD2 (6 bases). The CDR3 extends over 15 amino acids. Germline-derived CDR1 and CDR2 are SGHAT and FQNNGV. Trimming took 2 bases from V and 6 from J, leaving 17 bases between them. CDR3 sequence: CASSLSGLPAGEQYF. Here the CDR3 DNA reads TGTGCCAGCAGCTTATCCGGGCTCCCAGCGGGCGAGCAGTACTTC.

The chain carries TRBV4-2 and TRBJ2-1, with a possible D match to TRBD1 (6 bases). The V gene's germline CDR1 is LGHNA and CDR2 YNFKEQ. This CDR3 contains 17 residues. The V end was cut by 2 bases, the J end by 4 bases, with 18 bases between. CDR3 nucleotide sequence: TGTGCCAGCAGCCAAACCCCGCAGGGGCTAATGTACAATGAGCAGTTCTTC. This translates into CASSQTPQGLMYNEQFF.

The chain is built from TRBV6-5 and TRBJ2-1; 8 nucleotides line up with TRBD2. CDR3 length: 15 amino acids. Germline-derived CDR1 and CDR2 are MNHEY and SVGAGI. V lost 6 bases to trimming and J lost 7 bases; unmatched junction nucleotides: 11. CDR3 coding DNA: TGTGCCAGCAGGCTAGCGGGTGCGCTCATTAATGAGCAGTTCTTC. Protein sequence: CASRLAGALINEQFF.